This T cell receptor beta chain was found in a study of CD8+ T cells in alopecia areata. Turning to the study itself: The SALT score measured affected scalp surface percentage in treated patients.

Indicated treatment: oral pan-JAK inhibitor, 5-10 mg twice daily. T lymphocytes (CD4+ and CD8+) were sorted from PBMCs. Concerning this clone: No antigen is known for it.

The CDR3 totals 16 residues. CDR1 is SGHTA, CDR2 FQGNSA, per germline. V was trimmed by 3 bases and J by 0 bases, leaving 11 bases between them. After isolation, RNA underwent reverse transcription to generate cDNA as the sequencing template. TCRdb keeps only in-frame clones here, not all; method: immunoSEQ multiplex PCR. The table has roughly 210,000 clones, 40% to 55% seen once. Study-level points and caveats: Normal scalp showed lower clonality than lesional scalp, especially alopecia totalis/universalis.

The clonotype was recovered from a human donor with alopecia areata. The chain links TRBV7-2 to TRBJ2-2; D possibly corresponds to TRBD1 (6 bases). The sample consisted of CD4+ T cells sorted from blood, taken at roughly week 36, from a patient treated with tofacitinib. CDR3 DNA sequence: TGTGCCAGCAGCTTCTCCGGGACAACGAACACCGGGGAGCTGTTTTTT. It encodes CASSFSGTTNTGELFF.